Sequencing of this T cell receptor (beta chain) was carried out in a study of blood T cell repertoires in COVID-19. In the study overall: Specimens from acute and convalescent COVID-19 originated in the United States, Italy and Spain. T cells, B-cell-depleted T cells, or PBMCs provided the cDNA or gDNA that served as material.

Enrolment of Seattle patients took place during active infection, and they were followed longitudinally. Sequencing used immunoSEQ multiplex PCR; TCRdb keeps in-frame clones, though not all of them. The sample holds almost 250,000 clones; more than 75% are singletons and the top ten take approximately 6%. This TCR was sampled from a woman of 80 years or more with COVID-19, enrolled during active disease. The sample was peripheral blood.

The CDR3 nucleotides read TGTGCCACCAGCAGAGCCCAAGGACAGGGATATGGCTACACCTTC. Protein: CATSRAQGQGYGYTF. The rearrangement uses TRBV15 and TRBJ1-2; TRBD1 matches 8 bases. With 1 base clipped from V and 5 bases from J, the junction kept 6 bases outside the gene matches. The CDR3 covers 15 residues. Germline V gene lookup returns CDR1 LNHNV and CDR2 YYDKDF (reference sequence).